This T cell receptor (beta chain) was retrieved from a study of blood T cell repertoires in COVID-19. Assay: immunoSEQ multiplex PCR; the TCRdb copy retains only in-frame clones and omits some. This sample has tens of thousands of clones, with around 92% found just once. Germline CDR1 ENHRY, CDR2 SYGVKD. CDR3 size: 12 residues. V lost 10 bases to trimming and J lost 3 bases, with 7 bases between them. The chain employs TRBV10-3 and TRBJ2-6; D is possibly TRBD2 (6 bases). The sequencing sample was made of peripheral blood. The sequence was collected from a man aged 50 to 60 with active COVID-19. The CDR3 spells CATSDGANVLTF. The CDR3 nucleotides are TGTGCCACTAGCGATGGGGCCAACGTCCTGACTTTC.